This TCR beta chain was obtained from a study of B cell selection in AIRE deficiency (dated by TCRdb to about 2019). About the investigation overall: TCRbeta repertoires of sorted blood CD4+ conventional T cells and regulatory T cells were compared between AIRE-deficient patients and healthy controls. The TCR-sequenced cohort comprised roughly five AIRE-deficient APECED patients and roughly five healthy control donors. Results and caveats for the whole study, not just this receptor: CDR3s were shorter in shared Treg sequences, reflecting a bias toward rearrangements that have few non-templated nucleotide insertions. Around a third of the Treg TCRbeta sequences shared among healthy donors were found in patient Tconv cells, which suggests that Treg-biased clones were diverted into the Tconv compartment. Among fewer than 4,000 shared Treg TCRbeta sequences, about 30% were shared exclusively by healthy donors and about 9% exclusively by patients, which suggests that Treg selection is less efficient in the absence of AIRE. Only TCRbeta chains were sequenced; approximately 40% of shared healthy-donor Treg sequences also occurred in healthy Tconv, possibly because of differing TCRalpha chains. In terms of TCRBV gene usage, CDR3 length and TCR diversity, Tconv and Treg cells from AIRE-deficient patients looked similar to Tconv and Treg cells from healthy donors.

Trimming at the junction amounts to 5 bases on V and 0 bases on J, and the germline ends lie 7 bases apart. According to the germline V gene, CDR1 reads SGHTA and CDR2 reads FQGNSA. Taken from cysteine to phenylalanine, the CDR3 has 13 residues. CDR3 DNA is the only sequence kept; it has 39 bases, read in frame from the first base. Regulatory T cells were sorted as CD4+CD25hiCD127low/negative cells. AIRE-deficient patients had APECED syndrome. Sorting of Tconv and Treg cells intended for TCRbeta sequencing was performed on a FACSAria flow cytometer. The sorted cells were collected in 5-ml round-bottom polystyrene tubes, and the dry cell pellets were frozen at -80 degrees C prior to sequencing. TCRbeta chain sequencing was performed with the immunoSEQ platform. In the authors' own workflow: When Treg repertoires were pooled, patients gave 53,000 or so distinct TCRbeta sequences, while healthy donors gave 85,000 to 100,000. Public Treg TCRbeta sequences were defined as those shared by two or more individuals and were then searched for in Tconv repertoires. To test for differences between groups, Mann-Whitney U tests with Bonferroni-Dunn correction were run in GraphPad Prism 7.03. Sourced from immuneACCESS, this table was stored by TCRdb with only in-frame sequences that have V and J called. A share of the clones is absent; for the studies checked, an unresolved V gene accounts for under half, and the remainder has no known explanation. That table gives V, J and clone size, and the DNA gave D and trimming. The sample yields about 21,000 clones; around 93% were counted once. The biggest ten clones account for about 2% of the sample.

Regarding this clone: It lacks a known antigen. Base qualities are missing; no much larger clone stands one base away.

Sequencing was performed on Tregs sorted from PBMCs. This receptor was obtained from a human donor with AIRE deficiency. The sequence is built from TRBV7-2 and TRBJ1-1; the best D guess is TRBD1, with 5 bases matching. The base sequence is TGTGCCAGCAGCAACAGGTTGAACACTGAAGCTTTCTTT. Its protein reads: CASSNRLNTEAFF. The variable domain in full, with residues beyond the CDR3 obtained from the reference TRBV7-2 and TRBJ1-1 genes, is GAGVSQSPSNKVTEKGKDVELRCDPISGHTALYWYRQSLGQGLEFLIYFQGNSAPDKSGLPSDRFSAERTGGSVSTLTIQRTQQEDSAVYLCASSNRLNTEAFFGQGTRLTVV.